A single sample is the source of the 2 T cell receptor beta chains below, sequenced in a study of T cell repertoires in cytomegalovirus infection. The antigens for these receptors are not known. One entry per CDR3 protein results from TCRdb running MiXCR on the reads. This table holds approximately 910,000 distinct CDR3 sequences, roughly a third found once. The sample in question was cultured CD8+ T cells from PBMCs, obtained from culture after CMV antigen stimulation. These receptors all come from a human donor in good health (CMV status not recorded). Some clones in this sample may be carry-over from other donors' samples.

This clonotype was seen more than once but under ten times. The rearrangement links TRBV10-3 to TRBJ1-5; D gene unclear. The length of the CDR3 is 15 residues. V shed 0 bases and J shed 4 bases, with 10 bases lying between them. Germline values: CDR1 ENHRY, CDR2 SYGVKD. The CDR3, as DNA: TGTGCCATCAGTGAGTCTCGGGATCCGAATCAGCCCCAGCATTTT. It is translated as CAISESRDPNQPQHF.

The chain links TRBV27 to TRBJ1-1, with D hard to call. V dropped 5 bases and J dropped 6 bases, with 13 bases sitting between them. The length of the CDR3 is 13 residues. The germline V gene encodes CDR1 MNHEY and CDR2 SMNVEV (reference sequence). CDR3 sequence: CASSLNEVAEAFF. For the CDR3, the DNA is TGTGCCAGCAGTCTCAATGAAGTAGCTGAAGCTTTCTTT.